The clone carrying this T cell receptor (beta chain) was recorded a few times. Germline V lookup: CDR1 SGHRS, CDR2 YFSETQ. Trimming stripped 3 bases from V and 9 bases from J, with 13 bases between. This CDR3 is 13 amino acids long. The data originate from a study of technical replicates of blood from a handful of donors. Only in-frame clones appear in the TCRdb table, and some are missing; sequencing was by immunoSEQ multiplex PCR. The sample holds 65,000 to 85,000 clones, under 95% seen once. The TCR originated in a human donor in good health. Sequenced input: T cells isolated from PBMCs. The chain is built from TRBV5-1 and TRBJ1-5; unclear D gene. CDR3 nucleotides: TGCGCCAGCAGCTCGATAGAGGGTGGGCCCCAGCATTTT. Translated, it gives CASSSIEGGPQHF. Variable domain in full (rest from reference TRBV5-1 and TRBJ1-5): KAGVTQTPRYLIKTRGQQVTLSCSPISGHRSVSWYQQTPGQGLQFLFEYFSETQRNKGNFPGRFSGRQFSNSRSEMNVSTLELGDSALYLCASSSIEGGPQHFGDGTRLSIL.